Listed below are T cell receptor beta chains from one sample, sequenced in a study of shared clonotypes between healthy human individuals. Measured with immunoSEQ multiplex PCR; TCRdb has only the in-frame clones, and not every one. The sample shows roughly 1 million clones, about 80% of them seen only once. The sequenced sample was memory CD4+ T cells sorted from blood. The receptors come from a man aged 18 to 29 in good health. The CDR3 runs from the conserved cysteine through the conserved F or W. D genes are given only for firm matches. Size is omitted from some rows. Given values are once, few, many or a class for expanded clones.

clone size: NA
J gene: TRBJ1-6
V gene: TRBV5-6
D gene: TRBD1
CDR3 protein: CASSGRTGGNSPLHF
CDR3 DNA: TGTGCCAGCAGCGGACGGACAGGGGGTAATTCACCCCTCCACTTT

clone size: NA
J gene: TRBJ2-7
V gene: TRBV30
D gene: NA
CDR3 protein: CAWSVWGYEQYF
CDR3 DNA: TGTGCCTGGAGTGTTTGGGGGTACGAGCAGTACTTC

clone size: NA
J gene: TRBJ2-3
V gene: TRBV7-3
D gene: TRBD2
CDR3 protein: CASSLEARGGVDTQYF
CDR3 DNA: TGTGCCAGCAGCTTAGAGGCTCGGGGGGGCGTAGATACGCAGTATTTT

clone size: NA
J gene: TRBJ1-4
V gene: TRBV14
D gene: NA
CDR3 protein: CASSQVVLAATNEKLFF
CDR3 DNA: TGTGCCAGCAGCCAAGTCGTCCTCGCGGCAACTAATGAAAAACTGTTTTTT

clone size: NA
J gene: TRBJ2-5
V gene: TRBV21-1
D gene: NA
CDR3 protein: CASSKLRGLYF
CDR3 DNA: TGTGCCAGCAGCAAATTACGGGGGTTGTACTTC

clone size: NA
J gene: TRBJ1-4
V gene: TRBV2
D gene: NA
CDR3 protein: CASSEPRAGKLFF
CDR3 DNA: TGTGCCAGCAGTGAACCCAGGGCGGGAAAACTGTTTTTT

clone size: NA
J gene: TRBJ2-3
V gene: TRBV4-1
D gene: NA
CDR3 protein: CASSQDRGGADTQYF
CDR3 DNA: TGCGCCAGCAGCCAAGATCGGGGAGGAGCAGATACGCAGTATTTT

clone size: NA
J gene: TRBJ2-2
V gene: TRBV5-5
D gene: TRBD2
CDR3 protein: CASRMSGTMPGELFF
CDR3 DNA: TGTGCCAGCAGGATGAGCGGGACGATGCCCGGGGAGCTGTTTTTT

clone size: NA
J gene: TRBJ2-2
V gene: TRBV10-2
D gene: TRBD2
CDR3 protein: CASGGLAGANTGELFF
CDR3 DNA: TGCGCCAGCGGGGGACTAGCGGGAGCGAACACCGGGGAGCTGTTTTTT

clone size: NA
J gene: TRBJ1-6
V gene: TRBV19
D gene: NA
CDR3 protein: CASSIRTTNNSPLHF
CDR3 DNA: TGTGCCAGTAGTATCCGGACAACTAATAATTCACCCCTCCACTTT

clone size: NA
J gene: TRBJ2-7
V gene: TRBV18
D gene: TRBD2
CDR3 protein: CASSPTSGVSYEQYF
CDR3 DNA: TGTGCCAGCTCACCGACTAGCGGGGTCTCCTACGAGCAGTACTTC

clone size: NA
J gene: TRBJ1-1
V gene: TRBV5-8
D gene: NA
CDR3 protein: CASSFVVGEAFF
CDR3 DNA: TGTGCCAGCAGCTTCGTAGTTGGGGAAGCTTTCTTT

clone size: NA
J gene: TRBJ2-5
V gene: TRBV5-1
D gene: NA
CDR3 protein: CASSLALARETQYF
CDR3 DNA: TGCGCCAGCAGCTTGGCCCTGGCCCGAGAGACCCAGTACTTC

clone size: NA
J gene: TRBJ1-6
V gene: TRBV19
D gene: TRBD1
CDR3 protein: CASATQGYSPLHF
CDR3 DNA: TGTGCCAGTGCGACACAGGGGTATTCACCCCTCCACTTT

clone size: NA
J gene: TRBJ2-7
V gene: TRBV30
D gene: NA
CDR3 protein: CAWSVTPGYEQYF
CDR3 DNA: TGTGCCTGGAGTGTAACCCCAGGATACGAGCAGTACTTC

clone size: few
J gene: TRBJ2-7
V gene: TRBV10-3
D gene: NA
CDR3 protein: CAISDKGGYEQYF
CDR3 DNA: TGTGCCATCAGTGATAAGGGGGGCTACGAGCAGTACTTC

clone size: NA
J gene: TRBJ1-4
V gene: TRBV6-1
D gene: NA
CDR3 protein: CASSETTGRTNEKLFF
CDR3 DNA: TGTGCCAGCAGTGAGACGACAGGCCGGACGAATGAAAAACTGTTTTTT

clone size: NA
J gene: TRBJ1-5
V gene: TRBV7-6
D gene: NA
CDR3 protein: CASSLGFRGSNQPQHF
CDR3 DNA: TGTGCCAGCAGCTTAGGTTTTCGGGGCAGCAATCAGCCCCAGCATTTT

clone size: NA
J gene: TRBJ2-7
V gene: TRBV7-2
D gene: NA
CDR3 protein: CASSLGASGDEQYF
CDR3 DNA: TGTGCCAGCAGCTTGGGGGCGTCAGGGGACGAGCAGTACTTC

clone size: NA
J gene: TRBJ1-1
V gene: TRBV5-6
D gene: TRBD1
CDR3 protein: CASSHDRGYTEAFF
CDR3 DNA: TGTGCCAGCAGCCACGACAGGGGTTACACTGAAGCTTTCTTT

clone size: NA
J gene: TRBJ2-2
V gene: TRBV11-2
D gene: TRBD1
CDR3 protein: CASRRPGQYTGELFF
CDR3 DNA: TGTGCCAGCAGACGACCGGGACAGTACACCGGGGAGCTGTTTTTT

clone size: NA
J gene: TRBJ2-3
V gene: TRBV5-4
D gene: TRBD1
CDR3 protein: CASSLGTGASGTDTQYF
CDR3 DNA: TGTGCCAGCAGCTTGGGGACAGGGGCCTCCGGCACAGATACGCAGTATTTT

clone size: NA
J gene: TRBJ2-3
V gene: TRBV4-1
D gene: NA
CDR3 protein: CASSQDWPSVVTDTQYF
CDR3 DNA: TGCGCCAGCAGCCAAGATTGGCCTAGCGTTGTCACAGATACGCAGTATTTT

clone size: NA
J gene: TRBJ2-7
V gene: TRBV14
D gene: NA
CDR3 protein: CASSQGAGQYF
CDR3 DNA: TGTGCCAGCAGCCAAGGGGCAGGGCAGTACTTC

clone size: NA
J gene: TRBJ2-1
V gene: TRBV14
D gene: NA
CDR3 protein: CASSPQPSWNSEQFF
CDR3 DNA: TGTGCCAGCAGCCCCCAACCCTCTTGGAATAGTGAGCAGTTCTTC

clone size: NA
J gene: TRBJ2-7
V gene: TRBV2
D gene: NA
CDR3 protein: CASSAYSGPGYEQYF
CDR3 DNA: TGTGCCAGCAGTGCATACTCGGGACCGGGCTACGAGCAGTACTTC